The subject of this entry is one T cell receptor beta chain. The target antigen is unknown. The data originate from a study of tumor-infiltrating lymphocytes in primary liver carcinoma. Researchers drew blood RNA from unsorted whole blood and extracted germline DNA as well. The investigators made TCR beta cDNA from about 510 ng total RNA, using a constant-region primer. ARM-PCR was slightly modified, and three nested multiplex PCR rounds with it gave rise to the TCR beta libraries. It was with TRBV1-TRBV30 forward primers and a C-beta reverse primer that the first two PCR rounds were run, at roughly 11 cycles each. TCRdb re-analysed the multiplex PCR reads in MiXCR, keeping a single row per CDR3 protein. The sample records 310,000 or so distinct CDR3 sequences, about three fifths being singletons. Germline V gives CDR1 LNHDA, CDR2 SQIVND (reference sequence). CDR3 size: 15 residues. V lost 5 bases to trimming and J lost 0 bases; unmatched junction nucleotides: 4.

Regarding the study as a whole: Tumor specimens were characterized by a significantly higher top-250-clone fraction than blood (p = 0.039).

This receptor was obtained from a woman aged 25 to 39 with primary liver carcinoma and hepatitis B virus infection. The chain combines TRBV19 with TRBJ1-3, with TRBD1 matching 7 bases. The sequencing input was peripheral blood. The CDR3 coding sequence is TGTGCCAGTAGTGATACAGGGGCCTCTGGAAACACCATATATTTT. Amino acids: CASSDTGASGNTIYF.